Detailed here is one T cell receptor beta chain. Assay: immunoSEQ multiplex PCR; the TCRdb copy retains only in-frame clones and omits some. The sample has about 210,000 clones; around 80% are singletons. The data belong to a study of blood T cell repertoires in COVID-19. For the study at large: In each case, the material was cDNA or gDNA derived from T cells, B-cell-depleted T cells, or PBMCs.

V lost 3 bases and J 3 bases, leaving 13 bases between the germline ends. Germline V gives CDR1 LNHDA, CDR2 SQIVND (reference sequence). This CDR3 is 15 amino acids long. Sample: peripheral blood. This clonotype originated in a man over 45 with active or convalescent COVID-19. The rearrangement joins TRBV19 to TRBJ2-3; D may be TRBD2 (6 bases). CDR3 sequence (DNA): TGTGCCAGTAGTATCTCGACTGGGGGGACAGATACGCAGTATTTT. Encoded protein: CASSISTGGTDTQYF. Together with reference TRBV19 and TRBJ2-3, the CDR3 gives the full variable domain: DGGITQSPKYLFRKEGQNVTLSCEQNLNHDAMYWYRQDPGQGLRLIYYSQIVNDFQKGDIAEGYSVSREKKESFPLTVTSAQKNPTAFYLCASSISTGGTDTQYFGPGTRLTVL.